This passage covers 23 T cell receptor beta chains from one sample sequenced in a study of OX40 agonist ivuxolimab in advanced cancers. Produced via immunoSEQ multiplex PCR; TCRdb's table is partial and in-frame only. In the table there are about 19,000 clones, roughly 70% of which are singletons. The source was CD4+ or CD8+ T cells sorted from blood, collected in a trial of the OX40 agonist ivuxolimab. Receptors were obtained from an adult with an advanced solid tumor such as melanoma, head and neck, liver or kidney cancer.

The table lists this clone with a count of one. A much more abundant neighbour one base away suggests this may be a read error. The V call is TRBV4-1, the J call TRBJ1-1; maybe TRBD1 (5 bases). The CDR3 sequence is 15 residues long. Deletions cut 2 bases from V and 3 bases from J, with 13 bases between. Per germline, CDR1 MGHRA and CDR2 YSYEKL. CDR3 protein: CASSQNHRGDTEAFF. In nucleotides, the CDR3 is TGCGCCAGCAGCCAAAACCACCGGGGGGACACTGAAGCTTTCTTT.

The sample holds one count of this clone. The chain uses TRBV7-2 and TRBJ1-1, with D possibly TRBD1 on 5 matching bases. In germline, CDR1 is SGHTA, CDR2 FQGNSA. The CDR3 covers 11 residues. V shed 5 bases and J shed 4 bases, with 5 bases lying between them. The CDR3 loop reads CASSQGTEAFF. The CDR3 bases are TGTGCCAGCAGCCAGGGCACTGAAGCTTTCTTT.

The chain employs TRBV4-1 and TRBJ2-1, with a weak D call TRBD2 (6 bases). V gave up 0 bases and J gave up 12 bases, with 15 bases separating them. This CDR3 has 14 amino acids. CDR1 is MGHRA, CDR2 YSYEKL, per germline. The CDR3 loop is CASSQDASPGGQFF. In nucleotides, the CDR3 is TGCGCCAGCAGCCAAGATGCCAGTCCCGGGGGGCAGTTCTTC.

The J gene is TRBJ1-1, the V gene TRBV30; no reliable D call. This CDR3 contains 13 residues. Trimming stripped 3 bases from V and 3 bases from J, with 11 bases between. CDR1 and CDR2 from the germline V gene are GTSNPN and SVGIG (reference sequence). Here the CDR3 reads CAWRINGDTEAFF. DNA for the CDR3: TGTGCCTGGAGAATCAATGGGGACACTGAAGCTTTCTTT.

The CDR3 protein is CASSGLGQSSYEQYF. The CDR3 bases are TGTGCCAGCAGCGGATTGGGACAGAGCTCCTACGAGCAGTACTTC. V and J are TRBV7-9 and TRBJ2-7; 7 nucleotides line up with TRBD1. Germline CDR1 SEHNR, CDR2 FQNEAQ (reference sequence). The CDR3 has 15 residues. The ends lost 5 bases at V and 0 bases at J; junction bases unmatched: 7.

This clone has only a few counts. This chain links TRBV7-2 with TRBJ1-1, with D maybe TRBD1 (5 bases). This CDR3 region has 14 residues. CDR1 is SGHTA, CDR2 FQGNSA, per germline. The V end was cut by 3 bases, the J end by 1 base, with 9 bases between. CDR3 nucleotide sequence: TGTGCCAGCAGCTTGGGGACGTCGAACACTGAAGCTTTCTTT. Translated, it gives CASSLGTSNTEAFF. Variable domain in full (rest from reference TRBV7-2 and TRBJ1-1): GAGVSQSPSNKVTEKGKDVELRCDPISGHTALYWYRQSLGQGLEFLIYFQGNSAPDKSGLPSDRFSAERTGGSVSTLTIQRTQQEDSAVYLCASSLGTSNTEAFFGQGTRLTVV.

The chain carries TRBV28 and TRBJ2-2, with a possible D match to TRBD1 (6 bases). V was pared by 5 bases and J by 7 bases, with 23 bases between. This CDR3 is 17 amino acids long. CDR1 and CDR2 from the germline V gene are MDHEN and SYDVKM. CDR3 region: CASSPSRDTTLDGELFF. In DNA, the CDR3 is TGTGCCAGCAGTCCTTCCCGGGACACCACATTAGACGGGGAGCTGTTTTTT.

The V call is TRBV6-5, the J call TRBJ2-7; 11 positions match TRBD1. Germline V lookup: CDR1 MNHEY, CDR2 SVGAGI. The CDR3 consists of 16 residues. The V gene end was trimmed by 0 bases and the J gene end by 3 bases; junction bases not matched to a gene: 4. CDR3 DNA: TGTGCCAGCAGTTACTCACCCGGGACAGGGGGCTACGAGCAGTACTTC. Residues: CASSYSPGTGGYEQYF.

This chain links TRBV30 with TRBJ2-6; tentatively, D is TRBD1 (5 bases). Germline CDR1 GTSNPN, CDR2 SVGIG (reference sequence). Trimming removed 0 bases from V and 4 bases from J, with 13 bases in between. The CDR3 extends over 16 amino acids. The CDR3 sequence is CAWSVGGARGANVLTF. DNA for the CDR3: TGTGCCTGGAGTGTGGGTGGGGCGCGAGGGGCCAACGTCCTGACTTTC.

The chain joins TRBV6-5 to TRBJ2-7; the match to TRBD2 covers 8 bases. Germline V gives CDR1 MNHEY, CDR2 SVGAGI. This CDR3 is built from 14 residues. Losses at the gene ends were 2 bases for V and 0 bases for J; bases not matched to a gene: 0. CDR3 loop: CASSYAGGSYEQYF. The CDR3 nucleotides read TGTGCCAGCAGTTACGCGGGGGGCTCCTACGAGCAGTACTTC.

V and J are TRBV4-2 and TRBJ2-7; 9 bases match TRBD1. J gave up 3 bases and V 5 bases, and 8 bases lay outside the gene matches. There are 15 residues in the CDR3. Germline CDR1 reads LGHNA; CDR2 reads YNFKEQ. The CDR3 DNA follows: TGTGCCAGCAGCGAACCCCGACAGGGGGTCTACGAGCAGTACTTC. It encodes CASSEPRQGVYEQYF.

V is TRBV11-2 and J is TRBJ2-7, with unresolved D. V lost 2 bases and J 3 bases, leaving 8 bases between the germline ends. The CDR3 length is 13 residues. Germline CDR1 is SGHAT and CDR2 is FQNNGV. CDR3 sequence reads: CASSLNEYYEQYF. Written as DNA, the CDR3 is TGTGCCAGCAGCTTAAACGAGTACTACGAGCAGTACTTC. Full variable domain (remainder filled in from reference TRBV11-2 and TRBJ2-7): EAGVAQSPRYKIIEKRQSVAFWCNPISGHATLYWYQQILGQGPKLLIQFQNNGVVDDSQLPKDRFSAERLKGVDSTLKIQPAKLEDSAVYLCASSLNEYYEQYFGPGTRLTVT.

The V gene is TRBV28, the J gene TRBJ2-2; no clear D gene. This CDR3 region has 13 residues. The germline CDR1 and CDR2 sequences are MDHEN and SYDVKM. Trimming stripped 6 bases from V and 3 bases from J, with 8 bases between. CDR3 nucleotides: TGTGCCAGCAGATCCGCAGACACCGGGGAGCTGTTTTTT. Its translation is CASRSADTGELFF.

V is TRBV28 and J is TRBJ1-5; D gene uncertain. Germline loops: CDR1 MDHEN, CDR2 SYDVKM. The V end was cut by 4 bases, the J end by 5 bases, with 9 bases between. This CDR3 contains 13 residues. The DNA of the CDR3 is TGTGCCAGCAGTTCCCTCGTGGATCAGCCCCAGCATTTT. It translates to CASSSLVDQPQHF.

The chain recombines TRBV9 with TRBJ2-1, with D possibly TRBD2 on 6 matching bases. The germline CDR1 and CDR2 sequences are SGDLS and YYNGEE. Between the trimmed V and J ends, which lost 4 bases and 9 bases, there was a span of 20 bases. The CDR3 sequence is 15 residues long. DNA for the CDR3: TGTGCCAGCAGCCCAGCGGGCCTAAGTAAGGGTGAGCAGTTCTTC. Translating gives CASSPAGLSKGEQFF.

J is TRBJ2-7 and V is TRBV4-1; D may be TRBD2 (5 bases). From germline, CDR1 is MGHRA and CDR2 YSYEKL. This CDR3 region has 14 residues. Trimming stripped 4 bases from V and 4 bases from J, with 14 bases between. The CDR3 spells CASSPGVATYEQYF. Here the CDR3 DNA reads TGCGCCAGCAGCCCCGGGGTAGCGACATACGAGCAGTACTTC.

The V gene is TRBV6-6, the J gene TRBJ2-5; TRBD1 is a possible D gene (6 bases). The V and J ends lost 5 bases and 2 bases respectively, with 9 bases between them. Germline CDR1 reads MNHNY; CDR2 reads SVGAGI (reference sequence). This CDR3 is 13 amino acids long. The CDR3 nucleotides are TGTGCCAGCAGTCCGACAGGACAAGAGACCCAGTACTTC. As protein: CASSPTGQETQYF.

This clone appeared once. The CDR3 spells CATSKARGLSQNQETQYF. The CDR3, as DNA: TGCGCCACCTCCAAGGCCCGGGGGCTCTCCCAGAACCAAGAGACCCAGTACTTC. The rearrangement uses TRBV10-2 and TRBJ2-5; D is tentatively TRBD1 or TRBD2 (6 bases each). The V gene's germline CDR1 is WSHSY and CDR2 SAAADI. Trimming left V 10 bases short and J 0 bases short, with 27 bases between. CDR3 size: 18 residues.

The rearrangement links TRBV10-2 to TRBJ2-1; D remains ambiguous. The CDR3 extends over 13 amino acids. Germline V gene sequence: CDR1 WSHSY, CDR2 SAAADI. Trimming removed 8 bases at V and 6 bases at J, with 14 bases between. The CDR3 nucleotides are TGCGCCAGCGCAGTAGCAGGTCTCAATGAGCAGTTCTTC. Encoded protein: CASAVAGLNEQFF.

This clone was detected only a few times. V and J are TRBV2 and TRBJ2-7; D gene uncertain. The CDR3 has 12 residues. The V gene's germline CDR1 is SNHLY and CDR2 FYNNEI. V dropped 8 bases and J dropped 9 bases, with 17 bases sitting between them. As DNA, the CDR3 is TGTGCCAGCCGATTCATCGGTGCGACGCAGTACTTC. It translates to CASRFIGATQYF.

CDR3 DNA sequence: TGTGCCTGGAGTGTATTTGTACACAACTCCTACGAGCAGTACTTC. Protein sequence: CAWSVFVHNSYEQYF. V is TRBV30 and J is TRBJ2-7, with no clear D. V shed 0 bases and J shed 0 bases, with 12 bases lying between them. Germline V gives CDR1 GTSNPN, CDR2 SVGIG (reference sequence). The CDR3 is 15 residues long. Full variable domain (missing parts from reference TRBV30 and TRBJ2-7): SQTIHQWPATLVQPVGSPLSLECTVEGTSNPNLYWYRQAAGRGLQLLFYSVGIGQISSEVPQNLSASRPQDRQFILSSKKLLLSDSGFYLCAWSVFVHNSYEQYFGPGTRLTVT.

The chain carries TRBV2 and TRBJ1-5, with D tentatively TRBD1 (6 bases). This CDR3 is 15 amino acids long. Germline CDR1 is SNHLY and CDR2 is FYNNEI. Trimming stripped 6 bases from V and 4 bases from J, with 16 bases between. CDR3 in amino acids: CASSYKDRPNQPQHF. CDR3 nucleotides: TGTGCCAGCAGCTATAAGGACAGACCTAATCAGCCCCAGCATTTT.

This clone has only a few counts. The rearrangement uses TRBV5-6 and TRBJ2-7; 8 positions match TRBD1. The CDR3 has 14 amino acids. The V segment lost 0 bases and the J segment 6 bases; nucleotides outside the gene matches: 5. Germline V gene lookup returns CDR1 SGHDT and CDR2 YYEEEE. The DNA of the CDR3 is TGTGCCAGCAGCTTGGAGACAGGACAGGGCGAGCAGTACTTC. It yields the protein CASSLETGQGEQYF.